A selection of T cell receptor beta chains follows, all from one sample in a study of technical replicates of blood from several donors. Method: immunoSEQ multiplex PCR; TCRdb's copy keeps in-frame clones and lacks some. The sample lists more than 50,000 clones; more than 75% were seen once. The sequenced sample consisted of PBMCs. These receptors were obtained from a human donor in good health. Some clones in this sample may be carry-over from other donors' samples. CDR3s include the opening cysteine and the closing phenylalanine or tryptophan.

v_call,cdr3_aa
TRBV5-1,CASSLNPTGGSTEAFF
TRBV30,CAWTAGNYGYTF
TRBV6-1,CASSEYNSRSYEQYF
TRBV7-2,CASSRDRVNEQFF
TRBV29-1,CSVRRGGEAFF
TRBV6-1,CASSERDLAYEQYF
TRBV7-2,CASSRTGDSYEQYF
TRBV10-3,CAIRDSLNTEAFF
TRBV7-9,CASSFYRGENTEAFF
TRBV4-1,CASSPQTGGQGQQYF
TRBV7-2,CASSSSYYRGQDYGYTF
TRBV23-1,CASSPRTNQETQYF
TRBV11-2,CASSFSPSLTYEQYF
TRBV7-9,CASSLPETGEAFF
TRBV5-1,CASSPGGGNQPQHF
TRBV14,CASSQVLTGGAYNSPLHF
TRBV27,CASSNDRTYGYTF
TRBV15,CATRMTGIGYEQYF
TRBV4-3,CASSHGTSGNSYEQYF
TRBV4-3,CASSQDRTHYGYTF
TRBV4-2,CASSRETGSGNTIYF
TRBV19,CASSISGVGLNTEAFF
TRBV4-2,CASSQNIAGGPSTDTQYF
TRBV4-3,CASSHSPGTGTGNYGYTF
TRBV29-1,CSVRAGGADTQYF
TRBV5-4,CASSLYLAGGINEQFF
TRBV7-9,CASSPSNTGELFF
TRBV5-6,CASGAGRNSPLHF
TRBV6-5,CASNPQGSSNYGYTF
TRBV15,CATSGGLAGTNEQFF
TRBV5-8,CASSLGIALETQYF
TRBV2,CASSDPDRVEQYF
TRBV11-2,CASSPWPGEDTQYF
TRBV30,CAYTGLAAYEQYF
TRBV5-4,CASTLGRESGNEQFF
TRBV5-1,CASRLQVSYNEQFF
TRBV2,CASREQGYNSPLHF
TRBV15,CATSRARNSYEQYF
TRBV6-1,CASSEALAGWYGYTF
TRBV7-9,CASSHRDRGYNSPLHF
TRBV27,CASSDGQIHYEQYF
TRBV6-1,CASSEPGQGSYEQYF
TRBV5-6,CASSSTDRTYGYTF
TRBV4-3,CASSQALDRGLLGTQYF
TRBV4-1,CASSQGTRWIFDEQFF
TRBV2,CASTPSGGPGDTQYF
TRBV7-2,CASSLARWTSGTTYEQYF
TRBV7-9,CASSVGTAGTSTDTQYF
TRBV7-9,CASSLAGTNNEQFF
TRBV6-6,CASSYGGRVETQYF
TRBV5-6,CASCASLTGTTGELFF
TRBV10-3,CAISYTGGNYEQYF
TRBV7-9,CASSPRGGSDTQYF
TRBV7-8,CASSDLEGSLYGYTF
TRBV4-1,CASSHAGLAGENTGELFF